This entry lists 17 T cell receptor beta chains sequenced from one sample in a study of blood T cell repertoires in COVID-19 (TCRdb year 2020). Receptor libraries were prepared by the immunoSEQ multiplex PCR assay. Drawn from immuneACCESS, this table holds only the in-frame rearrangements with V and J called that TCRdb kept. Clones are partly lost; checked studies trace under half to an unresolved V gene and leave the rest unexplained. For this sample there are more than 200,000 clones; about 88% appear just once. The ten largest clonotypes hold around 5.1% of the sample. Source material: peripheral blood. Source of these receptors: a woman aged 55-69 years with COVID-19, enrolled during active disease.

This chain uses TRBV9 with TRBJ1-1; TRBD1 aligns across 8 bases. Germline trimming cut 3 bases from V and 6 bases from J; bases unmatched to any gene: 10. The germline gives CDR1 SGDLS, CDR2 YYNGEE. The length of the CDR3 is 15 residues. CDR3 protein: CASSAETGVFPEAFF. The CDR3 region has the DNA TGTGCCAGCAGCGCAGAGACAGGGGTTTTTCCTGAAGCTTTCTTT.

The gene calls are TRBV7-9 and TRBJ1-1, with D unresolved. Germline lookup yields CDR1 SEHNR and CDR2 FQNEAQ (reference sequence). V was shortened by 4 bases and J by 8 bases, with 11 bases between the two germline ends. The CDR3 consists of 12 residues. In DNA form, the CDR3 reads TGTGCCAGCAGCTCAGCCCGGCGGGAAGCTTTCTTT. Translating it yields CASSSARREAFF.

The chain couples TRBV19 to TRBJ2-1; D possibly corresponds to TRBD2 (5 bases). Germline V lookup: CDR1 LNHDA, CDR2 SQIVND (reference sequence). The CDR3 length is 13 residues. V was cut by 0 bases and J by 11 bases, with 11 bases left in between. The CDR3 loop reads CASSIDRREQQFF. The CDR3 nucleotides read TGTGCCAGTAGTATAGATCGAAGGGAGCAGCAGTTCTTC.

This chain joins TRBV2 and TRBJ2-2; TRBD2 aligns across 7 bases. J was trimmed by 1 base and V by 6 bases; bases with no gene match: 8. CDR3 length: 16 residues. The germline V gene has CDR1 SNHLY and CDR2 FYNNEI. CDR3 sequence: CASRTGRTRNTGELFF. The CDR3, as DNA: TGTGCCAGCAGGACCGGGAGGACCAGGAACACCGGGGAGCTGTTTTTT.

V and J are TRBV9 and TRBJ2-5; D not certain. The CDR3 covers 14 residues. The ends were cut back, 0 bases at V and 2 bases at J, with 8 bases in the middle. Germline V gene data show CDR1 as SGDLS and CDR2 as YYNGEE. The CDR3 sequence is CASSVGPVQETQYF. For the CDR3, the DNA is TGTGCCAGCAGCGTAGGGCCAGTACAAGAGACCCAGTACTTC.

V is TRBV24-1 and J is TRBJ2-1; no clear D. CDR1 KGHDR and CDR2 SFDVKD come from the germline V gene. CDR3 size: 13 residues. The V gene lost 7 bases and the J gene lost 5 bases, with 11 bases spanning the gap. CDR3 loop: CATSLSADNEQFF. The DNA of the CDR3 is TGTGCCACCAGCCTAAGCGCTGACAATGAGCAGTTCTTC.

This clone was recorded only once. The chain carries TRBV6-6 and TRBJ2-3, with D perhaps TRBD2 (6 bases). The CDR3 has 15 residues. Looked up from germline, CDR1 is MNHNY and CDR2 is SVGAGI (reference sequence). V was clipped by 5 bases and J by 0 bases, with 12 bases between them. CDR3 bases: TGTGCCAGCAGTGTACCCCGGGAGAGCACAGATACGCAGTATTTT. This sequence encodes CASSVPRESTDTQYF.

The chain is built from TRBV4-1 and TRBJ2-7, with TRBD1 as a possible D gene (6 bases). Germline V gene data show CDR1 as MGHRA and CDR2 as YSYEKL. Trimming took off 6 bases at V and 0 bases at J, with 12 bases between the two ends. This CDR3 comprises 14 residues. Here the CDR3 reads CASSRQVNSYEQYF. Here the CDR3 DNA reads TGCGCCAGCAGTCGACAGGTAAACTCCTACGAGCAGTACTTC.

The rearrangement joins TRBV6-6 to TRBJ1-2; no clear D gene. Germline CDR1 is MNHNY and CDR2 is SVGAGI (reference sequence). The V end was cut by 2 bases, the J end by 2 bases, with 6 bases between. The CDR3 is made up of 13 amino acids. This CDR3 is CASSYTGNYGYTF. The CDR3 DNA is TGTGCCAGCAGTTACACGGGGAACTATGGCTACACCTTC.

The V call is TRBV3-1 (or the pseudogene TRBV3-2), the J call TRBJ2-3; D gene unclear. Trimming took off 4 bases at V and 2 bases at J, with 10 bases between the two ends. The germline V gene has CDR1 LGHDT and CDR2 YNNKEL (reference sequence). The CDR3 length is 14 residues. The CDR3 protein is CASSLQPSTDTQYF. The CDR3 DNA sequence: TGTGCCAGCAGCCTACAGCCATCCACAGATACGCAGTATTTT.

CDR3 sequence (DNA): TGTGCCACCAGTGGGGAGATCACCGGGGAGCTGTTTTTT. It is translated as CATSGEITGELFF. The gene calls are TRBV24-1 and TRBJ2-2, with D possibly TRBD2 on 5 matching bases. The CDR3 loop spans 13 amino acids. The V end was cut by 5 bases, the J end by 4 bases, with 7 bases between. Germline-derived CDR1 and CDR2 are KGHDR and SFDVKD.

The chain couples TRBV6-5 to TRBJ1-1; D remains ambiguous. Germline CDR1 is MNHEY and CDR2 is SVGAGI. The CDR3 has 14 residues. The germline V and J ends were trimmed by 5 bases and 4 bases, with 14 bases remaining between them. The CDR3 region has the DNA TGTGCCAGCAGTCCGCGGACTTTGGGCACTGAAGCTTTCTTT. Translating gives CASSPRTLGTEAFF.

This rearrangement joins TRBV7-2 to TRBJ1-1; 9 bases map to TRBD1. The CDR3 is 15 residues long. CDR1 is SGHTA, CDR2 FQGNSA, per germline. V shed 1 base and J 11 bases; nucleotides not matched to a gene: 11. The CDR3 sequence is CASSLGGTGTTLAFF. The CDR3 DNA reads TGTGCCAGCAGCTTAGGAGGGACAGGGACAACTCTCGCTTTCTTT.

The chain has TRBV5-4 and TRBJ2-1; 13 bases line up with TRBD2. This CDR3 region has 18 residues. V lost 4 bases, J lost 4 bases, and 11 bases stayed unmatched. The V gene's germline CDR1 is SGHNT and CDR2 YYREEE (reference sequence). The CDR3 DNA reads TGTGCCAGCAGCCCACTCCGGACTAGCGGGAGACAATACAATGAGCAGTTCTTC. It encodes CASSPLRTSGRQYNEQFF.

This clone was observed a single time. This sequence joins TRBV4-2 and TRBJ1-1; a possible D gene is TRBD1 (6 bases). Germline V gene lookup returns CDR1 LGHNA and CDR2 YNFKEQ. Deletions cut 0 bases from V and 0 bases from J, with 23 bases between. This CDR3 is built from 20 residues. In nucleotides, the CDR3 is TGTGCCAGCAGCCAAGATATGGGGGGGGGCGTTGGAGGTTTGAACACTGAAGCTTTCTTT. It translates to CASSQDMGGGVGGLNTEAFF.

The V gene is TRBV6-6, the J gene TRBJ1-5; 9 bases are a match to TRBD1. Germline lookup yields CDR1 MNHNY and CDR2 SVGAGI (reference sequence). J lost 6 bases, V lost 0 bases, and 6 bases had no gene match. The CDR3 totals 16 residues. The CDR3 region is CASSYSQQGAGQPQHF. Written as DNA, the CDR3 is TGTGCCAGCAGTTACTCGCAACAGGGGGCAGGTCAGCCCCAGCATTTT.

This sequence joins TRBV19 and TRBJ1-6, with D unresolved. The CDR3 extends over 11 amino acids. Trimming cost V 3 bases and J 10 bases, with 4 bases left between them. Germline CDR1 and CDR2: LNHDA and SQIVND (reference sequence). CDR3 nucleotide sequence: TGTGCCAGTAGTATCTTCTCACCCCTCCACTTT. Protein sequence: CASSIFSPLHF.